The rows below give T cell receptor beta chains drawn from one sample of a study of CD8 T cells in Susac syndrome. TCRdb reprocessed the immunoSEQ multiplex PCR reads via MiXCR and lists one record per CDR3 protein. The sample has some 200,000 distinct CDR3 sequences, 80% to 95% seen once. Sequencing was performed on CD8+ T cells from PBMCs. These receptor sequences come from a human donor with multiple sclerosis. Each CDR3 is given with its conserved first and last residue. D genes are given only for firm matches. Size tells how often a clone was seen (once, few, many) or the class of an expanded clone, and some rows leave it out.

J: TRBJ1-5; V: TRBV5-1; size: .; D: TRBD1; CDR3: CASSPGTANQPQHF; DNA: TGCGCCAGCAGCCCGGGGACAGCAAATCAGCCCCAGCATTTT
J: TRBJ2-1; V: TRBV4-2; size: .; D: TRBD2; CDR3: CASSQDPSGRTEQFF; DNA: TGTGCCAGCAGCCAAGACCCTAGCGGGAGGACTGAGCAGTTCTTC
J: TRBJ1-2; V: TRBV28; size: once; D: .; CDR3: CASRGTVLGSGYTF; DNA: TGTGCCAGCAGGGGGACGGTTCTTGGTTCTGGCTACACCTTC
J: TRBJ2-1; V: TRBV6-1; size: .; D: TRBD1; CDR3: CASSAGTGDNEQFF; DNA: TGTGCCAGCAGTGCCGGGACAGGGGACAATGAGCAGTTCTTC
J: TRBJ2-1; V: TRBV5-1; size: .; D: TRBD2; CDR3: CASSLGGYQRGGEDYNEQFF; DNA: TGCGCCAGCAGCTTGGGAGGGTATCAGCGGGGGGGCGAAGATTACAATGAGCAGTTCTTC
J: TRBJ2-5; V: TRBV7-7; size: .; D: TRBD1; CDR3: CASSLGQGYVETQYF; DNA: TGTGCTAGCAGCTTAGGACAGGGCTATGTGGAGACCCAGTACTTC
J: TRBJ2-1; V: TRBV5-1; size: .; D: TRBD2; CDR3: CASSLGTWLAGENNEQFF; DNA: TGCGCCAGCAGCTTGGGGACCTGGCTAGCGGGGGAAAACAATGAGCAGTTCTTC
J: TRBJ2-1; V: TRBV9; size: .; D: .; CDR3: CASSERGESYNEQFF; DNA: TGTGCCAGCAGCGAGAGGGGGGAGAGTTACAATGAGCAGTTCTTC
J: TRBJ1-1; V: TRBV23-1; size: .; D: .; CDR3: CASTTGCTEAFF; DNA: TGCGCCAGCACCACAGGTTGCACTGAAGCTTTCTTT
J: TRBJ2-5; V: TRBV6-1; size: .; D: .; CDR3: CASSEVGRQETQYF; DNA: TGTGCCAGCAGTGAAGTGGGCAGACAAGAGACCCAGTACTTC
J: TRBJ1-4; V: TRBV10-2; size: .; D: TRBD1; CDR3: CASSEPTGSNEKLFF; DNA: TGCGCCAGCAGTGAGCCGACAGGGAGTAATGAAAAACTGTTTTTT
J: TRBJ2-1; V: TRBV27; size: .; D: .; CDR3: CASLGTYNEQFF; DNA: TGTGCCTCTCTAGGGACTTACAATGAGCAGTTCTTC
J: TRBJ2-7; V: TRBV29-1; size: .; D: TRBD1; CDR3: CSVAWTGPYEQYF; DNA: TGCAGCGTTGCCTGGACAGGACCCTACGAGCAGTACTTC
J: TRBJ2-3; V: TRBV7-9; size: .; D: .; CDR3: CASSLDSVADTQYF; DNA: TGTGCCAGCAGCTTAGACAGCGTTGCAGATACGCAGTATTTT
J: TRBJ2-3; V: TRBV27; size: .; D: .; CDR3: CASTRDGLVDPLLRLDTQYF; DNA: TGTGCCAGCACAAGAGATGGGCTAGTCGACCCCCTGCTCCGTCTAGATACGCAGTATTTT
J: TRBJ2-1; V: TRBV5-6; size: once; D: .; CDR3: CASSWSGGTGQNEQFF; DNA: TGTGCCAGCAGCTGGTCCGGGGGTACCGGTCAAAATGAGCAGTTCTTC
J: TRBJ2-2; V: TRBV7-6; size: .; D: .; CDR3: CASSSDRLPGLTGELFF; DNA: TGTGCCAGCAGCTCCGACCGACTACCTGGGCTCACCGGGGAGCTGTTTTTT
J: TRBJ2-3; V: TRBV15; size: .; D: .; CDR3: CATSRDRGTTDTQYF; DNA: TGTGCCACCAGCAGAGATAGGGGGACTACAGATACGCAGTATTTT
J: TRBJ2-1; V: TRBV12-3/TRBV12-4; size: once; D: .; CDR3: CASSPSGRGNEQFF; DNA: TGTGCCAGCAGCCCCTCGGGAAGGGGCAATGAGCAGTTCTTC
J: TRBJ1-1; V: TRBV15; size: .; D: .; CDR3: CATSTDLIGSEAFF; DNA: TGTGCCACCAGCACCGACCTTATCGGATCTGAAGCTTTCTTT
J: TRBJ2-1; V: TRBV2; size: .; D: .; CDR3: CASSERAYSSYNEQFF; DNA: TGTGCCAGCAGTGAACGGGCGTATAGCTCCTACAATGAGCAGTTCTTC
J: TRBJ2-7; V: TRBV12-3/TRBV12-4; size: .; D: TRBD2; CDR3: CASSFAGVSYEQYF; DNA: TGTGCCAGCAGTTTTGCGGGAGTTAGCTACGAGCAGTACTTC
J: TRBJ1-1; V: TRBV7-2; size: .; D: .; CDR3: CASSQGPVEAFF; DNA: TGTGCCAGCAGCCAAGGGCCAGTGGAAGCTTTCTTT
J: TRBJ1-1; V: TRBV20-1; size: .; D: TRBD1; CDR3: CSARMGQVAFF; DNA: TGCAGTGCTAGAATGGGACAGGTGGCTTTCTTT